This entry concerns a single TCR beta chain. Its antigen remains unknown. The sample is drawn from a study of memory CD4+ T cells and cytomegalovirus serostatus. Study as a whole: This sample comes from healthy Belgian adults, 9 CMV seropositive, under 25 seronegative. General observations from the study: Each of 55 to 80 CMV-associated TCRbeta sequences occurred in one to five individuals. A US-trained random forest predicted CMV serostatus with median AUC around 0.9.

The sort gate was single viable CD3+CD4+CD8-CD45RO+ cells for memory CD4+ T cells. Serum IgG to CMV pp150, pp28, p38 and p52 defined serostatus. Germline CDR1 WNHNN, CDR2 SYGVQD (reference sequence). The CDR3 runs 15 residues. Trimming cost V 2 bases and J 0 bases; bases outside gene matches: 2. Clones were read by immunoSEQ multiplex PCR, and TCRdb kept only the in-frame ones, dropping some. This sample has almost 55,000 clones; roughly 79% occur once, and the top ten carry 1.5% to 2%. The chain recombines TRBV10-1 with TRBJ2-7; 9 bases map to TRBD2. The receptor's source is an adult in good health and CMV-seronegative. The sequencing input was memory CD4+ T cells from blood. CDR3 bases: TGCGCCAGCAGTGAGGCGGGGGGGAGCTCCTACGAGCAGTACTTC. It is translated as CASSEAGGSSYEQYF.